The next 13 T cell receptor beta chains were all read from a single sample in a study of blood T cell repertoires in COVID-19. This table comes from immunoSEQ multiplex PCR, and its TCRdb copy is limited to in-frame clones, with some not included. This table holds fewer than 300,000 clones, 80% to 95% found once. Material: PBMCs or T cells enriched from blood (not recorded which). These receptors all come from a woman aged 30 to 39 who had recovered from COVID-19.

The chain has TRBV2 and TRBJ1-5; D is ambiguous. V was trimmed by 3 bases and J by 0 bases, leaving 6 bases between them. Germline V gene data show CDR1 as SNHLY and CDR2 as FYNNEI. The CDR3 runs to 14 residues. The CDR3 region has the DNA TGTGCCAGCAGTGATATAAATAGCAATCAGCCCCAGCATTTT. Its translation is CASSDINSNQPQHF. The full variable domain, rest sourced from reference TRBV2 and TRBJ1-5, is EPEVTQTPSHQVTQMGQEVILRCVPISNHLYFYWYRQILGQKVEFLVSFYNNEISEKSEIFDDQFSVERPDGSNFTLKIRSTKLEDSAMYFCASSDINSNQPQHFGDGTRLSIL.

This chain connects TRBV29-1 to TRBJ1-2; TRBD1 agrees at 7 bases. The germline CDR1 and CDR2 sequences are SQVTM and ANQGSEA. The ends lost 7 bases at V and 3 bases at J; junction bases unmatched: 8. This CDR3 contains 13 residues. DNA for the CDR3: TGCAGCGCTTCCCGGACAGGCCACTATGGCTACACCTTC. Translated, it gives CSASRTGHYGYTF.

This chain connects TRBV19 to TRBJ1-1, with TRBD1 matching 8 bases. Per germline, CDR1 LNHDA and CDR2 SQIVND (reference sequence). The CDR3 has 14 amino acids. V trimming: 5 bases; J trimming: 5 bases; junction bases outside the gene matches: 7. The CDR3 DNA reads as TGTGCCAGTAGTTACGGACAGGGAGGGACTGAAGCTTTCTTT. It translates to CASSYGQGGTEAFF.

The chain recombines TRBV7-8 with TRBJ2-7; 10 positions agree with TRBD2. Germline assignment: CDR1 SGHVS and CDR2 FQNEAQ. The CDR3 contains 14 residues. Losses at the gene ends were 6 bases for V and 3 bases for J; bases not matched to a gene: 5. The CDR3 region is CASRHTSGNYEQYF. CDR3 DNA: TGTGCCAGCAGACATACTAGCGGGAACTACGAGCAGTACTTC.

The chain employs TRBV28 and TRBJ1-5, with 9 bases lining up with TRBD1. Unmatched junction bases numbered 10, after V lost 5 bases and J lost 5 bases. CDR1 and CDR2 (germline): MDHEN, SYDVKM. The CDR3 is 16 amino acids. CDR3 bases: TGTGCCAGCAGTCAAGTGTCCGGGACAGGGTATCAGCCCCAGCATTTT. Protein sequence: CASSQVSGTGYQPQHF.

In nucleotides, the CDR3 is TGTGCCAGTAGTCTCAGGGGGCGCGGCTATGAGCAGTTCTTC. Amino acids: CASSLRGRGYEQFF. The chain carries TRBV19 and TRBJ2-1; 8 nucleotides align to TRBD1. Germline loops: CDR1 LNHDA, CDR2 SQIVND (reference sequence). V lost 5 bases, J lost 8 bases, and 8 bases stayed unmatched. This CDR3 contains 14 residues.

This chain joins TRBV7-9 and TRBJ2-7; the D is unclear. The V gene lost 7 bases and the J gene lost 0 bases, with 10 bases spanning the gap. CDR3 length equals 13 residues. Germline CDR1 reads SEHNR; CDR2 reads FQNEAQ (reference sequence). CDR3 bases: TGTGCCAGCATGCCAAGAGGCTCCTACGAGCAGTACTTC. Translation: CASMPRGSYEQYF.

The V gene is TRBV28, the J gene TRBJ2-7; 9 nucleotides line up with TRBD1. CDR1 MDHEN and CDR2 SYDVKM come from the germline V gene. The CDR3 extends over 14 amino acids. J lost 5 bases, V lost 6 bases, and 8 bases had no gene match. CDR3 protein: CASRVPGQGNEQYF. CDR3 coding DNA: TGTGCCAGCAGGGTACCGGGACAGGGAAACGAGCAGTACTTC.

The CDR3 coding sequence is TGTGCCAGCAGTTTGTCTACCGACTACGAGCAGTACTTC. Translating gives CASSLSTDYEQYF. V and J are TRBV6-5 and TRBJ2-7; D is uncertain. The CDR3 contains 13 residues. Germline values: CDR1 MNHEY, CDR2 SVGAGI. With 4 bases removed from V and 3 bases from J, the gap between germline ends came to 10 bases.

The chain couples TRBV28 to TRBJ1-6; 7 bases agree with TRBD1. This CDR3 is built from 14 residues. Germline loops: CDR1 MDHEN, CDR2 SYDVKM. With V trimmed by 7 bases and J by 6 bases, 6 bases remained unmatched. The CDR3 DNA is TGTGCCAGCACCCGGACAGGACCTAATTCACCCCTCCACTTT. It encodes CASTRTGPNSPLHF. Full variable domain (remainder filled in from reference TRBV28 and TRBJ1-6): DVKVTQSSRYLVKRTGEKVFLECVQDMDHENMFWYRQDPGLGLRLIYFSYDVKMKEKGDIPEGYSVSREKKERFSLILESASTNQTSMYLCASTRTGPNSPLHFGNGTRLTVT.

The chain combines TRBV24-1 with TRBJ1-5, with 8 bases that match TRBD1. The germline V gene has CDR1 KGHDR and CDR2 SFDVKD. The trim removed 3 bases at V and 9 bases at J, leaving 12 bases unmatched. CDR3 size: 16 residues. The chain's CDR3 is CATSDRGGTGRSPQHF. DNA for the CDR3: TGTGCCACCAGTGATCGAGGCGGGACAGGACGATCGCCCCAGCATTTT.

The chain joins TRBV11-2 to TRBJ2-3; 7 positions agree with TRBD2. CDR3 length: 16 amino acids. The germline V gene encodes CDR1 SGHAT and CDR2 FQNNGV. Unmatched junction bases numbered 5, after V lost 1 base and J lost 1 base. The CDR3 sequence: CASSLGAGLRTDTQYF. In nucleotides, the CDR3 is TGTGCCAGCAGCTTAGGGGCGGGACTACGCACAGATACGCAGTATTTT.

This chain uses TRBV5-4 with TRBJ1-1; 7 nucleotides align to TRBD1. V lost 0 bases to trimming and J lost 4 bases; unmatched junction nucleotides: 3. Germline V gene lookup returns CDR1 SGHNT and CDR2 YYREEE (reference sequence). The CDR3 is 14 amino acids. In nucleotides, the CDR3 is TGTGCCAGCAGCTTGGTAGGGGGCTTCACTGAAGCTTTCTTT. Its protein is CASSLVGGFTEAFF.